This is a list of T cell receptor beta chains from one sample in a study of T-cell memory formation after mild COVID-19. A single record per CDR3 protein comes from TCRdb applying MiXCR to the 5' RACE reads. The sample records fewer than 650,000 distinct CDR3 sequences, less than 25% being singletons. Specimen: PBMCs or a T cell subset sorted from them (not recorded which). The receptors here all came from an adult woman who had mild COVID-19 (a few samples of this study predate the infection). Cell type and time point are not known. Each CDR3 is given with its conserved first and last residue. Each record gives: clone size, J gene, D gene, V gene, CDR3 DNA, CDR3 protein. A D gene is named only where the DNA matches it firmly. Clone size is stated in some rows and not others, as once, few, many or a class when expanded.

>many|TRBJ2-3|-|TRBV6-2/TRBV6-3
TGTGCCAGCAGCCATACAGATACGCAGTATTTT
CASSHTDTQYF
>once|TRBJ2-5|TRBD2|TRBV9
TGTGCCAGCAGCGACGACGGGACTAGCGGGCTCAGGACCCAGTACTTC
CASSDDGTSGLRTQYF
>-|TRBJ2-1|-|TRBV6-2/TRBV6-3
TGTGCCAGCAGTTCCCTGAGCGGGCAATACAATGAGCAGTTCTTC
CASSSLSGQYNEQFF
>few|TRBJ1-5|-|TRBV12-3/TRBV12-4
TGTGCCAGCAGTTTAGACGGGCAGCCAGGGCAGCCCCAGCATTTT
CASSLDGQPGQPQHF
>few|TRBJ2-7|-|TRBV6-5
TGTGCCAGCAGTTACACGACGGGAGCCTACGAGCAGTACTTC
CASSYTTGAYEQYF
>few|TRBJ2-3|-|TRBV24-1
TGTGCCACCAGTGAACCTGCAACAGATACGCAGTATTTT
CATSEPATDTQYF
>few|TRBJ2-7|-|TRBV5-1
TGCGCCAGCACCCCCGGGGCAGTTGCCTACGAGCAGTACTTC
CASTPGAVAYEQYF
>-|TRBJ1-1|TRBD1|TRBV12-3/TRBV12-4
TGTGCCAGCAGAAGGGGACAGGAGATTGAAGCTTTCTTT
CASRRGQEIEAFF
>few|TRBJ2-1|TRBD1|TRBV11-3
TGTGCCAGCAGCGCAGGCCGGACAGGGTCTGAGCAGTTCTTC
CASSAGRTGSEQFF
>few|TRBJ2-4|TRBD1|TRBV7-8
TGTGCCAGCAGCTTAGGTGGGACAGGCTATATTATTCAAAACCGGGAAAACATTCAGTACTTC
CASSLGGTGYIIQNRENIQYF
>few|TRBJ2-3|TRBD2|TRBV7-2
TGTGCCAGCCGAAGCGGGGCCTCGGTCACAGATACGCAGTATTTT
CASRSGASVTDTQYF
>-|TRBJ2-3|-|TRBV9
TGTGCCAGCAGCAAGGGAGACCCAAGCACAGATACGCAGTATTTT
CASSKGDPSTDTQYF
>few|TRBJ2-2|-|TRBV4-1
TGCGCCAGCAGCCAAGATGAGCGGCGGGGCCTGGAGCTGTTTTTT
CASSQDERRGLELFF
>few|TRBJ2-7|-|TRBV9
TGTGCCAGCAGCGCCTGGGCGGCGACTGCCTCCGAGCAGTACTTC
CASSAWAATASEQYF
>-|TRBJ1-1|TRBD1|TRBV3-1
TGTGCCAGCAGCCGAGTACAGGGGGACACTGAAGCTTTCTTT
CASSRVQGDTEAFF
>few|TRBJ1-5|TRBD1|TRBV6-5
TGTGCCAGCAGTTCGATCCATTTACAGGGGGCTCACCAGCCCCAGCATTTT
CASSSIHLQGAHQPQHF
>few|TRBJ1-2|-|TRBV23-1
TGCGCCAGCAGTCAATCGTTAGGCTGTAACTATGGCTACACCTTC
CASSQSLGCNYGYTF
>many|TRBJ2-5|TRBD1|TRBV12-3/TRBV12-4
TGTGCCAGCACCCTGACAGGGCTGCAAGAGACCCAGTACTTC
CASTLTGLQETQYF
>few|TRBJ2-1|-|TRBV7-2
TGTGCCAGCAGCTTCGAGGATTACAATGAGCAGTTCTTC
CASSFEDYNEQFF
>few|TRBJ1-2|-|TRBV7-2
TGTGCCAGCAGCTTAGCGTTTTCCGATGGCTACACCTTC
CASSLAFSDGYTF
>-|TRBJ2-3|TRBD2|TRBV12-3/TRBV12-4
TGTGCCAGCAGCCCGGGTCTTTTCGGGACTAGCGGGGGGAAGGATACGCAGTATTTT
CASSPGLFGTSGGKDTQYF
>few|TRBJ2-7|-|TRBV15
TGTGCCACCAGCTCCCGCACGTCCCGGGCAAGCTCCTACGAGCAGTACTTC
CATSSRTSRASSYEQYF
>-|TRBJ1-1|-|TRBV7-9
TGTGCCAGCAGCTTCAGCAGCGCCATGAACACTGAAGCTTTCTTT
CASSFSSAMNTEAFF
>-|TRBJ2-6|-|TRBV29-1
TGCAGCGTTTGGGCAGGGGCAAGCTCTGGGGCCAACGTCCTGACTTTC
CSVWAGASSGANVLTF
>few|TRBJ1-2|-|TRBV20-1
TGCAGTGCTATCAAACAGGGAGCGGCCGGCTATGGCTACACCTTC
CSAIKQGAAGYGYTF
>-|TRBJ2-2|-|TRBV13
TGTGCCAGCAGCCCAGGGGCCCGCAACACCGGGGAGCTGTTTTTT
CASSPGARNTGELFF
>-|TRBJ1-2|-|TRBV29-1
TGCAGCGTTGCACAGGGTGCCTATGGCTACACCTTC
CSVAQGAYGYTF
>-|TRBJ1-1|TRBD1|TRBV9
TGTGCCAGCAGCGTAGGGTACAGGGGAAGGGCTGAAGCTTTCTTT
CASSVGYRGRAEAFF
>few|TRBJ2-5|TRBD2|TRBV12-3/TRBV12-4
TGTGCCAGCAGTTCCTCGGGACTAGCTCCCCAAGAGACCCAGTACTTC
CASSSSGLAPQETQYF
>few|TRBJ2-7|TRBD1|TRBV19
TGTGCCAGTAGAGCGACAGGGGGAAGCTCCTACGAGCAGTACTTC
CASRATGGSSYEQYF
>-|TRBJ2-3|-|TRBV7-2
TGTGCCAGCAGCTTAGCTAGGGCGGCCTGGGGTGCAGATACGCAGTATTTT
CASSLARAAWGADTQYF
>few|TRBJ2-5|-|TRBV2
TGTGCCAGCAAAGGGGAAGAGACCCAGTACTTC
CASKGEETQYF
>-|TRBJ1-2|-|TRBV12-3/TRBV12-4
TGTGCCAGCAGCTCCCTATGGGGGAGGTATAGTGGCTACACCTTC
CASSSLWGRYSGYTF
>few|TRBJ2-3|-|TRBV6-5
TGTGCCAGCAGCCCTAGGTTTCTGGGAGATACGCAGTATTTT
CASSPRFLGDTQYF
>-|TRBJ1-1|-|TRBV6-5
TGTGCCAGCATCGTCAGGCAGGGGACCAGCACTGAAGCTTTCTTT
CASIVRQGTSTEAFF
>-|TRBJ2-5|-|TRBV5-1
TGCGCCAGCAGATTTCCGGGCCATGGGGAGACCCAGTACTTC
CASRFPGHGETQYF
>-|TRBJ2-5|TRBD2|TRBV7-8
TGTGCCAGCAGCTTAGGACTAGCGGGGAGTTCGGAGACCCAGTACTTC
CASSLGLAGSSETQYF
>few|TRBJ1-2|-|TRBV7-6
TGTGCCAGCAGCCCGATCTATGGCTACACCTTC
CASSPIYGYTF
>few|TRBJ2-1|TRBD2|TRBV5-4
TGTGCCAGCGGGCGGGAGACTCGCTACAATGAGCAGTTCTTC
CASGRETRYNEQFF
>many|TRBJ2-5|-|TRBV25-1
TGTGCCAGCAGTGCACAAGAGACCCAGTACTTC
CASSAQETQYF
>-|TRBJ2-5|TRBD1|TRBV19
TGTGCCAGTAGTTACCAGGGGGCCGTCCAAGAGACCCAGTACTTC
CASSYQGAVQETQYF
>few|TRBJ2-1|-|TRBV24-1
TGTGCCACCAGTGATCCTCTGTCGACCGAATGGTGGGAGCAGTTCTTC
CATSDPLSTEWWEQFF
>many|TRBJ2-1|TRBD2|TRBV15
TGTGCCACCAGCAGAGTAGCGGGAAGCTCCTACAATGAGCAGTTCTTC
CATSRVAGSSYNEQFF
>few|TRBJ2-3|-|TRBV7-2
TGTGCCAGCAGCTTAGCGGGTAATGGCGCCGCTAGCACAGATACGCAGTATTTT
CASSLAGNGAASTDTQYF
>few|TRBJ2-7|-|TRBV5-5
TGTGCCAGCAGCTCCGCGATCCACGACGAGCAGTACTTC
CASSSAIHDEQYF
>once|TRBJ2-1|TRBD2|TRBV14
TGTGCCAGCAGCCAATTCGCTAGCGGGGGGGCCTACAATGAGCAGTTCTTC
CASSQFASGGAYNEQFF
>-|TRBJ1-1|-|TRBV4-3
TGCGCCAGCAGCCAAGGACTAACAGGGAGGGCTTTCTTT
CASSQGLTGRAFF
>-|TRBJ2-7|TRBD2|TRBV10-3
TGTGCCATCAGTGAGACTAGCGGGAGGTACGAGCAGTACTTC
CAISETSGRYEQYF
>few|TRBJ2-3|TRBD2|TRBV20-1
TGCAGTGCCCCAAGCCGGGCGGGGGTCACAGATACGCAGTATTTT
CSAPSRAGVTDTQYF
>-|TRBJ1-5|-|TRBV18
TGTGCCAGCTCACCACCGTCAGGGAGCAATCAGCCCCAGCATTTT
CASSPPSGSNQPQHF
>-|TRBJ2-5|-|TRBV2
TGTGCCAGCAGTGGGGTCTTGGGGGTGCACCAAGAGACCCAGTACTTC
CASSGVLGVHQETQYF